These T cell receptor beta chains were read from a single sample in a study of post-analysis software for immune sequencing data. MiXCR, applied by TCRdb to the PCR reads, yields one record per CDR3 protein. The data show about 540,000 distinct CDR3 sequences, roughly 34% seen once. Sequencing input: blood. The receptors come from a girl between 2 and 17 years old with multiple sclerosis. Each CDR3 is given with its conserved first and last residue. A D gene is named only where the DNA matches it firmly. Clone size is shown for a subset of rows, as once, few, many or a class of expanded clone.

J gene,V gene,D gene,clone size,CDR3 length,CDR3 protein,CDR3 DNA
TRBJ2-5,TRBV6-2/TRBV6-3,-,once,15,CAGSSGLPLGETQYF,TGTGCCGGCAGTTCGGGACTCCCCCTCGGTGAGACCCAGTACTTC
TRBJ1-6,TRBV6-5,TRBD1,once,16,CASSFRGQNYNSPLHF,TGTGCCAGCAGTTTCCGGGGACAGAACTATAATTCACCCCTCCACTTT
TRBJ2-7,TRBV10-3,TRBD2,many,13,CAISGLAEDEQYF,TGTGCCATCAGTGGGCTAGCGGAGGACGAGCAGTACTTC
TRBJ1-1,TRBV12-3/TRBV12-4,-,-,14,CATRLETALGRAFF,TGTGCCACCCGATTAGAGACAGCCCTAGGTCGAGCTTTCTTT
TRBJ1-5,TRBV12-3/TRBV12-4,TRBD1,-,14,CASTPGQRNQPQHF,TGTGCCAGCACCCCGGGACAGCGCAATCAGCCCCAGCATTTT
TRBJ2-5,TRBV4-2,TRBD2,few,16,CASSHRLAGGQETQYF,TGTGCCAGCAGCCACCGACTAGCGGGGGGGCAGGAGACCCAGTACTTC
TRBJ2-1,TRBV29-1,-,-,13,CSVGPRINNEQFF,TGCAGCGTTGGGCCTCGAATCAACAATGAGCAGTTCTTC
TRBJ2-1,TRBV4-1,-,few,15,CASSQDRDLANEQFF,TGCGCCAGCAGCCAAGATCGAGATCTAGCAAATGAGCAGTTCTTC
TRBJ2-5,TRBV9,-,many,16,CASSVALQGSEETQYF,TGTGCCAGCAGCGTAGCTCTGCAGGGGAGCGAGGAGACCCAGTACTTC
TRBJ2-5,TRBV20-1,TRBD1,-,14,CSALSGGAGETQYF,TGCAGTGCTTTATCAGGGGGCGCGGGCGAGACCCAGTACTTC
TRBJ1-6,TRBV3-1,-,-,13,CASSQDPGSPLHF,TGTGCCAGCAGCCAAGACCCTGGTTCACCCCTCCACTTT
TRBJ1-1,TRBV9,TRBD1,-,15,CASSGGTGGLTEAFF,TGTGCCAGCAGCGGCGGGACAGGGGGCCTCACTGAAGCTTTCTTT
TRBJ1-1,TRBV3-1,-,few,14,CASSQAGGHTEAFF,TGTGCCAGCAGCCAAGCGGGGGGCCACACTGAAGCTTTCTTT
TRBJ2-7,TRBV5-1,-,few,12,CASSRGSDEQYF,TGCGCCAGCAGCCGGGGGTCAGACGAGCAGTACTTC
TRBJ2-1,TRBV2,TRBD2,-,19,CASSEFGSGGAGFRNEQFF,TGTGCCAGCAGTGAATTTGGTAGCGGGGGGGCCGGCTTTCGGAATGAGCAGTTCTTC
TRBJ1-2,TRBV20-1,-,-,14,CSASSRAGWDGYTF,TGCAGTGCTAGTAGTCGGGCAGGGTGGGATGGCTACACCTTC
TRBJ2-7,TRBV13,-,many,13,CASSLRVSYEQYF,TGTGCCAGCAGCCTCAGGGTCTCCTACGAGCAGTACTTC
TRBJ2-5,TRBV12-3/TRBV12-4,-,many,12,CASSRDGETQYF,TGTGCCAGCAGCCGAGACGGGGAGACCCAGTACTTC
TRBJ2-3,TRBV5-1,-,-,17,CASSLAAGHPLEDTQYF,TGCGCCAGCAGCTTGGCCGCGGGACACCCCCTTGAAGATACGCAGTATTTT
TRBJ2-3,TRBV29-1,TRBD2,-,13,CSGRTSALMAQYF,TGCAGCGGGCGGACTAGCGCCCTGATGGCGCAGTATTTT
TRBJ1-1,TRBV29-1,-,-,12,CSVELDRPEAFF,TGCAGCGTTGAATTGGACCGACCTGAAGCTTTCTTT
TRBJ2-1,TRBV7-3,TRBD1,-,17,CASSPTGTGAGSDEQFF,TGTGCCAGCAGCCCAACCGGGACAGGGGCGGGAAGCGATGAGCAGTTCTTC
TRBJ2-3,TRBV20-1,-,few,15,CSASVFGLSTDTQYF,TGCAGTGCTAGTGTTTTCGGACTCAGCACAGATACGCAGTATTTT
TRBJ2-3,TRBV5-5,TRBD2,-,13,CACSLGGEDTLYF,TGTGCCTGCAGCTTGGGGGGGGAAGATACGCTGTATTTT
TRBJ2-5,TRBV7-2,TRBD2,few,18,CASSLAQTGTSGQETQYF,TGTGCCAGCAGCTTAGCGCAAACCGGGACTAGCGGCCAAGAGACCCAGTACTTC
TRBJ1-4,TRBV2,TRBD1,few,15,CASSLRDRGGEKLFF,TGTGCCAGCAGCCTCCGGGACAGAGGAGGTGAAAAACTGTTTTTT
TRBJ2-1,TRBV6-2/TRBV6-3,-,-,13,CANSPGGRDEQFF,TGTGCCAACAGCCCCGGGGGGCGGGATGAGCAGTTCTTC